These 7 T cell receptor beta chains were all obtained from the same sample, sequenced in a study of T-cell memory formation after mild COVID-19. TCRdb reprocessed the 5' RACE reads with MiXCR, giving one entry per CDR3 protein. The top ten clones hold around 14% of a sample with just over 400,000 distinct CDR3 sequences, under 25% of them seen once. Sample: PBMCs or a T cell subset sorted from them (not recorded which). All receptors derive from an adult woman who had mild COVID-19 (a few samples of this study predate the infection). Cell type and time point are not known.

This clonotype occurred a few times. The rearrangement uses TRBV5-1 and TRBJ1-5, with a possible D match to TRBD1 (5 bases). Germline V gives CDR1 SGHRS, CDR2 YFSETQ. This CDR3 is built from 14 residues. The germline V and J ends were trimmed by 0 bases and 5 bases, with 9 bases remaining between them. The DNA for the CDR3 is TGCGCCAGCAGCTTGGATGGGGGGTATCAGCCCCAGCATTTT. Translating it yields CASSLDGGYQPQHF.

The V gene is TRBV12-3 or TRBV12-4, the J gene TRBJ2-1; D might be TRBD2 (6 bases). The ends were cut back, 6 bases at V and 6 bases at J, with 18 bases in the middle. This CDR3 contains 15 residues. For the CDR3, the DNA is TGTGCCAGCAGCAACGGAGGGACGCCACCCAATGAGCAGTTCTTC. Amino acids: CASSNGGTPPNEQFF.

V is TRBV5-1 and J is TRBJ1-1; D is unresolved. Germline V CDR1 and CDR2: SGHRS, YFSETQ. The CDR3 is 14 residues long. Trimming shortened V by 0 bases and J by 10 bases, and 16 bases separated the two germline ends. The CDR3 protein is CASSLAPGSNGAFF. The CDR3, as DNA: TGCGCCAGCAGCTTGGCTCCGGGATCTAATGGAGCTTTCTTT.

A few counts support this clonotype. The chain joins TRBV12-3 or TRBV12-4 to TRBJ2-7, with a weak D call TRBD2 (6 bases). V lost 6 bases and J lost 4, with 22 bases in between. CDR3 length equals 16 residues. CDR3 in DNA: TGTGCCAGCAGCCCCACGTCCGGGACTGCGTCTTACGAGCAGTACTTC. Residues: CASSPTSGTASYEQYF.

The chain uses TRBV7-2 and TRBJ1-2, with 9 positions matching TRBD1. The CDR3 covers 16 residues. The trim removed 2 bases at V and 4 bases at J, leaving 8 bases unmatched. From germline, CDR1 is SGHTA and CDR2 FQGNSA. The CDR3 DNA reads TGTGCCAGCAGCTTATCCGGGACAGGGATTAGCTATGGCTACACCTTC. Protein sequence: CASSLSGTGISYGYTF.

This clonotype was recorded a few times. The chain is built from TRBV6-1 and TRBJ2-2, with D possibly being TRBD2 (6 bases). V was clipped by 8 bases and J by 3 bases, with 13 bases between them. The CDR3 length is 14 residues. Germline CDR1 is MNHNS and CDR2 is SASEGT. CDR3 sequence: CASLPGVYTGELFF. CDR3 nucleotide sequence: TGTGCCAGCCTGCCGGGGGTGTACACCGGGGAGCTGTTTTTT.

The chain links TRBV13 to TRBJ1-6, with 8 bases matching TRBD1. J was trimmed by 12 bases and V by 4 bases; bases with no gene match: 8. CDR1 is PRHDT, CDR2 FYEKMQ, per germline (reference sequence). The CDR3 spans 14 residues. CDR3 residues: CASSYRQGIQPLHF. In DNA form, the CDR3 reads TGTGCCAGCAGCTACCGACAGGGGATTCAACCCCTCCACTTT.